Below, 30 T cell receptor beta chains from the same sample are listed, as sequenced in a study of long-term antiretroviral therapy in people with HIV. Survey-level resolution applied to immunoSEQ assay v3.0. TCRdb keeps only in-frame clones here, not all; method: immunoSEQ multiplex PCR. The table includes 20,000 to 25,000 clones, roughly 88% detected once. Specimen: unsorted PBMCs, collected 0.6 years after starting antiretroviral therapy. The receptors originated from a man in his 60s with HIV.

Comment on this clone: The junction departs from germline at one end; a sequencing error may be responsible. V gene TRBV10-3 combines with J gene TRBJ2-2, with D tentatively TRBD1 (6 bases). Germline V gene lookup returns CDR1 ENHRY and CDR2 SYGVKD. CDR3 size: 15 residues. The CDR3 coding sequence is TGTGCGATCAGTAGTCAACAGGGCGGGACCGGGGAGCTGTTTTTT. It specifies CAISSQQGGTGELFF.

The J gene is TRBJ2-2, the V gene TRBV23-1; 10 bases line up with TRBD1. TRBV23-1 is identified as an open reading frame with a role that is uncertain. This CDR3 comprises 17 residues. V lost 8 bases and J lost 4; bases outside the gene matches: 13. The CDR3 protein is CASRRLGTGVATGELFF. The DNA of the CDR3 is TGCGCCAGCCGACGCCTTGGGACAGGGGTTGCCACCGGGGAGCTGTTTTTT.

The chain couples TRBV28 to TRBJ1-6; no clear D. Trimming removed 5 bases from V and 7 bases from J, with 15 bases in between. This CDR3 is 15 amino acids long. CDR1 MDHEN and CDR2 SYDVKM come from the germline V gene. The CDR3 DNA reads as TGTGCCAGCAGTCCACTTCAGTTGGGAAATTCACCCCTCCACTTT. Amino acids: CASSPLQLGNSPLHF.

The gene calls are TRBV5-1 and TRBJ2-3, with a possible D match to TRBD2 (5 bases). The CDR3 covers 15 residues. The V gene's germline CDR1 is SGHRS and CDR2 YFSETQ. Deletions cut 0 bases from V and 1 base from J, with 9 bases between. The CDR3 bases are TGCGCCAGCAGCTTGGTACTTAGCGGCACAGATACGCAGTATTTT. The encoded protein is CASSLVLSGTDTQYF.

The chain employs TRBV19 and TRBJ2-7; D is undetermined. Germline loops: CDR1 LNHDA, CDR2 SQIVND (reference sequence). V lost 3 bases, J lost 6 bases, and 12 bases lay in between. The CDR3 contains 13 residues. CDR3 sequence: CASSIPSGAEQYF. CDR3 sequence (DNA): TGTGCCAGTAGTATTCCGTCCGGAGCCGAGCAGTACTTC.

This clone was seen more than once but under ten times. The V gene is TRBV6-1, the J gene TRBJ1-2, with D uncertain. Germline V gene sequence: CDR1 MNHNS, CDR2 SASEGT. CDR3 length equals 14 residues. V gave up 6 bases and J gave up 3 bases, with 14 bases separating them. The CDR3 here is CASRKDPGDYGYTF. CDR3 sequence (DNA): TGTGCCAGCAGAAAGGACCCCGGGGACTATGGCTACACCTTC.

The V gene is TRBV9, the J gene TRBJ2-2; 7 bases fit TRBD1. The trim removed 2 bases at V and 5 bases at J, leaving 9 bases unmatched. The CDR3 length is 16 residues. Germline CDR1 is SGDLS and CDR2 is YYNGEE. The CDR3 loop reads CASSVRPGQATGELFF. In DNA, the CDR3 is TGTGCCAGCAGCGTCCGACCCGGACAGGCGACCGGGGAGCTGTTTTTT.

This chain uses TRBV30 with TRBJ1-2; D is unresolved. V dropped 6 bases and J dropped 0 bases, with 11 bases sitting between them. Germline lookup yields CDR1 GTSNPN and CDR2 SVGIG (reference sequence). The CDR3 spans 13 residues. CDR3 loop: CACPGSTNYGYTF. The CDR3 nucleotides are TGTGCCTGCCCGGGATCGACTAACTATGGCTACACCTTC.

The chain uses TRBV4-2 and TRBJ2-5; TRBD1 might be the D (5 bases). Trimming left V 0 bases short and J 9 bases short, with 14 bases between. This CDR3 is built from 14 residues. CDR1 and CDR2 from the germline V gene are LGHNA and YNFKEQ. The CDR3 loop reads CASSQDERPGPQYF. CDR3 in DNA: TGTGCCAGCAGCCAAGATGAGAGGCCAGGGCCCCAGTACTTC.

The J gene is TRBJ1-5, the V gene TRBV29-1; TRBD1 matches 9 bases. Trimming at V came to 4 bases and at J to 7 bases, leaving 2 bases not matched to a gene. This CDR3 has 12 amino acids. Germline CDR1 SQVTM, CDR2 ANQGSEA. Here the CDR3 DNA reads TGCAGCGTTGGGGACAGGGCGCAGCCCCAGCATTTT. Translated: CSVGDRAQPQHF.

The CDR3, as DNA: TGTGCCTGGAGTGCCGAGACTAGCGGGCACTTCCAAGAGACCCAGTACTTC. Encoded protein: CAWSAETSGHFQETQYF. This chain uses TRBV30 with TRBJ2-5; 10 bases fit TRBD2. Trimming took 1 base from V and 1 from J; bases not matched to a gene: 9. The CDR3 runs 17 residues. CDR1 is GTSNPN and CDR2 is SVGIG in the germline V gene (reference sequence).

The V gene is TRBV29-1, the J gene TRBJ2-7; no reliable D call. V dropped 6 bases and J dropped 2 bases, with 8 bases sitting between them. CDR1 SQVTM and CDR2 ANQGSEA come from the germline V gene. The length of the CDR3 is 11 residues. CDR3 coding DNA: TGCAGCGTACATCAGACCTACGAGCAGTACTTC. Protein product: CSVHQTYEQYF.

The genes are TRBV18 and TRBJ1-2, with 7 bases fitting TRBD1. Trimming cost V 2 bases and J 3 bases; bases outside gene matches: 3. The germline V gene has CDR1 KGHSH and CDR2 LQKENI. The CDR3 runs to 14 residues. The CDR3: CASSPDRAYYGYTF. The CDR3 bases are TGTGCCAGCTCACCAGACAGGGCGTACTATGGCTACACCTTC.

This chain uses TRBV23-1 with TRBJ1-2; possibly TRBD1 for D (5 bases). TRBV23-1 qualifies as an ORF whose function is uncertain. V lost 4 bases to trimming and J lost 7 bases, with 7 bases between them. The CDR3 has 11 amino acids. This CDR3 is CASSPGGGYTF. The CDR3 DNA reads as TGCGCCAGCAGTCCGGGGGGTGGCTACACCTTC.

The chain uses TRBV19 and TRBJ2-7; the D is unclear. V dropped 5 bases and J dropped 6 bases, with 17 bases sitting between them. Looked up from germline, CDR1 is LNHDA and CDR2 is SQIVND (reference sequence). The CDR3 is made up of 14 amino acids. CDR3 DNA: TGTGCCAGTAGTGTGGGATTTCGGACGCTCGAGCAGTACTTC. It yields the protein CASSVGFRTLEQYF.

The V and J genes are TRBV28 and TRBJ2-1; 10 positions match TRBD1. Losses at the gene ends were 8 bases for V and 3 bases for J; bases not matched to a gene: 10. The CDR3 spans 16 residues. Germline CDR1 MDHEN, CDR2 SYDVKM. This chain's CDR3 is CASGTRQGADYNEQFF. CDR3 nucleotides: TGTGCCAGCGGAACTAGACAGGGGGCGGACTACAATGAGCAGTTCTTC.

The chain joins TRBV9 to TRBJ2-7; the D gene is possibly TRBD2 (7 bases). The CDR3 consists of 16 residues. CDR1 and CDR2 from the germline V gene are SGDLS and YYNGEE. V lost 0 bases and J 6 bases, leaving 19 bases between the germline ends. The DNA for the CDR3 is TGTGCCAGCAGCGTAGCCGACCTTCGGGGGGCTAGCGAGCAGTACTTC. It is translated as CASSVADLRGASEQYF.

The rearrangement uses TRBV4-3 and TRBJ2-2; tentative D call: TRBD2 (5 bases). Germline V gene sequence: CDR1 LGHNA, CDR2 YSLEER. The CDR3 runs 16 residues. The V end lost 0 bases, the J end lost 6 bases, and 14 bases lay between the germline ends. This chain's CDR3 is CASSQDWWGSAGELFF. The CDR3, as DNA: TGCGCCAGCAGCCAAGATTGGTGGGGTAGCGCCGGGGAGCTGTTTTTT.

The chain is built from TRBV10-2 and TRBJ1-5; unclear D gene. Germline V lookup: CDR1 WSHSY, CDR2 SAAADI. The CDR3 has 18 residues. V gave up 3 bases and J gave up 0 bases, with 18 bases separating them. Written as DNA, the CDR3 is TGCGCCAGCAGTGAAGTGGGCCCCCCCTTTTATAGCAATCAGCCCCAGCATTTT. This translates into CASSEVGPPFYSNQPQHF.

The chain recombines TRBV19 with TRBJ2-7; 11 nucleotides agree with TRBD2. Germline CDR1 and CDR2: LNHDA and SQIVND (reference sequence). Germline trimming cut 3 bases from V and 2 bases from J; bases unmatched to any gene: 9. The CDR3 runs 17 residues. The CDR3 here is CASSIPFTSGSPYEQYF. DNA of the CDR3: TGTGCCAGTAGTATCCCTTTCACTAGCGGGAGTCCCTACGAGCAGTACTTC.

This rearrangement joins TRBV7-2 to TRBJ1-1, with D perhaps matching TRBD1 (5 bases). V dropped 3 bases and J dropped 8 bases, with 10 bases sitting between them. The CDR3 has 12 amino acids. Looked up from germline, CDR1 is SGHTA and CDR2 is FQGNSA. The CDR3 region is CASSFSRTEAFF. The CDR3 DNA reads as TGTGCCAGCAGCTTTAGTCGGACAGAAGCTTTCTTT.

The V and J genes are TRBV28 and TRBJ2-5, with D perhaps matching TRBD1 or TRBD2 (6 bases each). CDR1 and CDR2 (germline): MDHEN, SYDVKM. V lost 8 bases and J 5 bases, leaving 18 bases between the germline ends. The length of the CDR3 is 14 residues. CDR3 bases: TGTGCCAGCGGGGGGCAGGGTCACGCGGAGACCCAGTACTTC. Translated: CASGGQGHAETQYF.

The CDR3 DNA follows: TGTGCCAGCACCCGAGGGGGAGAAGAGACCCAGTACTTC. Translated, it gives CASTRGGEETQYF. The chain joins TRBV6-1 to TRBJ2-5; D might be TRBD1 (6 bases). The V and J ends lost 7 bases and 3 bases respectively, with 12 bases between them. CDR3 length equals 13 residues. Per germline, CDR1 MNHNS and CDR2 SASEGT.

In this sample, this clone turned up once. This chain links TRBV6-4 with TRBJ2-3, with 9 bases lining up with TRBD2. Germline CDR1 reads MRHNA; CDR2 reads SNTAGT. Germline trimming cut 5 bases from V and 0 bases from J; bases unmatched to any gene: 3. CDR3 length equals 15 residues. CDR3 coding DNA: TGTGCCAGCAGTCTACTAGCGGGTAGCACAGATACGCAGTATTTT. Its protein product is CASSLLAGSTDTQYF.

The CDR3 is CASRSPSGGEQYF. CDR3 DNA sequence: TGTGCCAGCAGATCCCCCTCGGGTGGCGAGCAGTACTTC. This sequence joins TRBV5-4 and TRBJ2-7; D gene uncertain. Trimming cost V 5 bases and J 6 bases, with 15 bases left between them. Germline lookup yields CDR1 SGHNT and CDR2 YYREEE (reference sequence). The CDR3 spans 13 residues.

CDR3 protein: CASSESGDLQETQYF. CDR3 sequence (DNA): TGCGCCAGCAGTGAGTCCGGGGACCTCCAAGAGACCCAGTACTTC. This chain uses TRBV10-1 with TRBJ2-5; D is possibly TRBD1 or TRBD2 (5 bases each). V was cut by 0 bases and J by 1 base, with 9 bases left in between. The CDR3 runs 15 residues. CDR1 and CDR2 from the germline V gene are WNHNN and SYGVQD (reference sequence).

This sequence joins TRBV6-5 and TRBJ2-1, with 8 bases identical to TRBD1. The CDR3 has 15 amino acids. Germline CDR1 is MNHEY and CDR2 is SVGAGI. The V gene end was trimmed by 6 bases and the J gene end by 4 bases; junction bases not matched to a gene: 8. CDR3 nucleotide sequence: TGTGCCAGCAGCCCGACAGGGGTGACGTACAATGAGCAGTTCTTC. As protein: CASSPTGVTYNEQFF.

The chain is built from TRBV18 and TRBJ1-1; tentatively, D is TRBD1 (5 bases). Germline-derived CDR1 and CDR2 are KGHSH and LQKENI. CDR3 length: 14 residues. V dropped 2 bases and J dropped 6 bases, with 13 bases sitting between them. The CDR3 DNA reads TGTGCCAGCTCACCATATCGCGACAGCGCTGAAGCTTTCTTT. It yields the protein CASSPYRDSAEAFF.

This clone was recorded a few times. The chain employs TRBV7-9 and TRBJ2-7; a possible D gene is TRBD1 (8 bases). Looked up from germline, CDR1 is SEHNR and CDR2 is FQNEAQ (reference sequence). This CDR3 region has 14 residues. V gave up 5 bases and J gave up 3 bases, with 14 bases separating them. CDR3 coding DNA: TGTGCCAGCAGCATGGACAGGGACTACTACGAGCAGTACTTC. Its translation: CASSMDRDYYEQYF.

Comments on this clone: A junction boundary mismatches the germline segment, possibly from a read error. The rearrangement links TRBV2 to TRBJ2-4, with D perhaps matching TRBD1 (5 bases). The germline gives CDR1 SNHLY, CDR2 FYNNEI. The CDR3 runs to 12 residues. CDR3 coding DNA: TGTGCCAGCAGTGAAGCGCTTGGGGCAAAGAGGTTC. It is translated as CASSEALGAKRF.